Reported below is one TCR beta chain. This entry belongs to a study of shared clonotypes between healthy human individuals. It was into CD45RA+ naive and CD45RA-negative memory subsets that the CD4+ cells were split. Germline V lookup: CDR1 MNHNS, CDR2 SASEGT. The CDR3 extends over 14 amino acids. V was pared by 6 bases and J by 4 bases, with 7 bases of the junction left unmatched. Profiled with immunoSEQ multiplex PCR; TCRdb holds only in-frame clones, not every one. This sample yields millions of clones, of which approximately 90% are seen a single time; over 0.12% belongs to the top ten. Specimen: naive CD4+ T cells sorted from blood. Subset indicated: CD45RA+ positively selected. The chain links TRBV6-1 to TRBJ2-7, with TRBD1 matching over 9 bases. The TCR originated in a man aged 18 to 35 in good health. The CDR3 loop reads CASSKQGARYEQYF. For the CDR3, the DNA is TGTGCCAGCAGCAAACAGGGGGCGCGATACGAGCAGTACTTC.